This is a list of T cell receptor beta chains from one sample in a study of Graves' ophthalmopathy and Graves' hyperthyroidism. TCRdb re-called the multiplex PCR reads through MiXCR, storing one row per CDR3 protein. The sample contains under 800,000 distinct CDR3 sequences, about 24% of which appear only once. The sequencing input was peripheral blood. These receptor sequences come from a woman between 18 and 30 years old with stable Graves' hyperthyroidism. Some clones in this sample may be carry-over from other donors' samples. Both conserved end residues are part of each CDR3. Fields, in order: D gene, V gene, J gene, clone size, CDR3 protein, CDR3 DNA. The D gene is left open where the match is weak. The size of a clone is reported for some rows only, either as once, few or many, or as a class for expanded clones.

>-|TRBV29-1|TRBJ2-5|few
CSVVTYLGTQYF
TGCAGCGTTGTCACGTACTTGGGGACCCAGTACTTC
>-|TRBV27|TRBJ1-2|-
CASSLRGARDGGYTF
TGTGCCAGCAGTTTACGGGGGGCCCGGGACGGTGGCTACACCTTC
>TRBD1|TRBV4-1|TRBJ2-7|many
CASSPGQGFSYEQYF
TGCGCCAGCAGCCCGGGACAGGGATTCTCCTACGAGCAGTACTTC
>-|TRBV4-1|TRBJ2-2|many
CASSDGGRGNTGELFF
TGCGCCAGCAGCGACGGTGGACGGGGGAACACCGGGGAGCTGTTTTTT
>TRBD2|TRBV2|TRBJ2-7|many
CASSPPLTSGVYEQYF
TGTGCCAGCTCACCCCCCCTCACTAGCGGGGTCTACGAGCAGTACTTC
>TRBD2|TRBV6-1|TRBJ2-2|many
CASIHLRSGGTGELFF
TGTGCCAGCATCCACCTTCGTAGCGGGGGCACCGGGGAGCTGTTTTTT
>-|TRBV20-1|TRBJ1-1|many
CSSGPQNTEAFF
TGCAGTTCCGGACCGCAGAACACTGAAGCTTTCTTT
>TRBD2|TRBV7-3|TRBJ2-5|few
CASSPGTSGGARETQYF
TGTGCCAGCAGCCCTGGGACTAGCGGGGGGGCCCGGGAGACCCAGTACTTC
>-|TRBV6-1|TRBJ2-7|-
CASSTKRWGYEQYF
TGTGCCAGCAGTACGAAGCGGTGGGGTTACGAGCAGTACTTC
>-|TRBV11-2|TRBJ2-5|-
CASSFDGPGTQYF
TGTGCCAGCAGCTTCGACGGGCCGGGGACCCAGTACTTC
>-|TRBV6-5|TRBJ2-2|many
CASSYGGNTGELFF
TGTGCCAGCAGTTACGGGGGCAACACCGGGGAGCTGTTTTTT
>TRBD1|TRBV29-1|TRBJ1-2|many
CSAPFQGGIGYTF
TGCAGCGCTCCTTTCCAGGGGGGGATTGGCTACACCTTC
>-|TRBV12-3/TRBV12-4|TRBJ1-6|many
CASSFGSNSPLHF
TGTGCCAGCAGCTTCGGGTCGAATTCACCCCTCCACTTT
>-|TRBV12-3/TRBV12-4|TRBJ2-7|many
CASTPFTGTDEQYF
TGTGCCAGCACCCCCTTCACAGGGACCGACGAGCAGTACTTC
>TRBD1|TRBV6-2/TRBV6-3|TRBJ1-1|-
CASSYPTGIGWNTEAFF
TGTGCCAGCAGTTACCCGACAGGGATCGGGTGGAACACTGAAGCTTTCTTT
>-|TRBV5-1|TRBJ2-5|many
CASSLAGWASDLGETQYF
TGCGCCAGCAGCTTGGCCGGCTGGGCTAGCGATTTGGGTGAGACCCAGTACTTC
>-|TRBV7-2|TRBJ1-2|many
CASSQALQGIGYTF
TGTGCCAGCAGCCAAGCCCTACAGGGAATAGGCTACACCTTC
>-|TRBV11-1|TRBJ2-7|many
CASSPRTGNYEQYF
TGTGCCAGCAGTCCAAGGACGGGAAACTACGAGCAGTACTTC
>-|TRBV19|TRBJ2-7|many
CASNVGAQISYEQYF
TGTGCCAGTAATGTCGGGGCGCAGATCTCTTACGAGCAGTACTTC
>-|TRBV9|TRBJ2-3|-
CASSVVANTDTQYF
TGTGCCAGCAGCGTAGTTGCGAACACAGATACGCAGTATTTT
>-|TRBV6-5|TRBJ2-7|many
CASSFGQGGYEQYF
TGTGCCAGCAGTTTCGGTCAGGGGGGATACGAGCAGTACTTC
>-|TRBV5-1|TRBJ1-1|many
CASSPEGGLNTEAFF
TGCGCCAGCAGCCCAGAAGGAGGTTTGAACACTGAAGCTTTCTTT
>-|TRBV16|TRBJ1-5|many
CASSQLTGLQPQHF
TGTGCCAGCAGCCAGCTCACTGGACTGCAGCCCCAGCATTTT
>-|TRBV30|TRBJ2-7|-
CAWSVQAGVEQYF
TGTGCCTGGAGTGTACAGGCAGGGGTCGAGCAGTACTTC